The 2 T cell receptor beta chains presented below share a single source sample, sequenced in a study of T cell responses to AZD1222 COVID-19 vaccine. Sequencing used immunoSEQ multiplex PCR; TCRdb keeps in-frame clones, though not all of them. Of about 54,000 clones listed, 89% are singletons. The input for sequencing was peripheral blood, taken on day 0 of AZD1222 vaccination. These receptors originate from an adult in good health.

This chain links TRBV5-1 with TRBJ1-1; no clear D gene. Deletions cut 1 base from V and 1 base from J, with 8 bases between. Germline-derived CDR1 and CDR2 are SGHRS and YFSETQ. The CDR3 is made up of 14 amino acids. The CDR3 DNA reads TGCGCCAGCAGCTTGAGATCACAGAACACTGAAGCTTTCTTT. This gives the protein CASSLRSQNTEAFF. Drawing the rest from reference TRBV5-1 and TRBJ1-1, the complete variable domain is KAGVTQTPRYLIKTRGQQVTLSCSPISGHRSVSWYQQTPGQGLQFLFEYFSETQRNKGNFPGRFSGRQFSNSRSEMNVSTLELGDSALYLCASSLRSQNTEAFFGQGTRLTVV.

This chain links TRBV24-1 with TRBJ2-1, with 9 bases that match TRBD2. V gave up 1 base and J gave up 2 bases; unmatched junction bases: 2. The V gene's germline CDR1 is KGHDR and CDR2 SFDVKD. The CDR3 has 16 residues. The CDR3 sequence is CATSDFAGGTYNEQFF. The DNA for the CDR3 is TGTGCCACCAGTGATTTTGCGGGGGGGACCTACAATGAGCAGTTCTTC.